One and the same sample provided the 14 T cell receptor beta chains below, sequenced in a study of shared clonotypes between healthy human individuals. The repertoire was sequenced with immunoSEQ multiplex PCR; TCRdb's copy has only in-frame clones and lacks some. The sample lists 600,000 or so clones, 85% to 95% occurring once. CD45RO negativity and positive selection for CCR7 defined naive CD8 cells, a population that excluded terminally differentiated effector memory CD45RA+ cells. The sample consisted of naive CD8+ T cells sorted from blood. Every receptor here comes from a woman in her thirties in good health.

The chain uses TRBV27 and TRBJ2-7; D perhaps matches TRBD1 (6 bases). V was shortened by 5 bases and J by 4 bases, with 12 bases between the two germline ends. The CDR3 spans 13 residues. Germline CDR1 and CDR2: MNHEY and SMNVEV (reference sequence). CDR3 protein: CASSTYRAYEQYF. DNA for the CDR3: TGTGCCAGCAGTACCTACAGGGCGTACGAGCAGTACTTC.

This chain links TRBV5-4 with TRBJ2-2; D is unresolved. Germline CDR1 reads SGHNT; CDR2 reads YYREEE (reference sequence). Trimming shortened V by 0 bases and J by 6 bases, and 6 bases separated the two germline ends. CDR3 length: 13 amino acids. CDR3 bases: TGTGCCAGCAGCTTGGAAGGGCCCGGGGAGCTGTTTTTT. Translation: CASSLEGPGELFF.

V is TRBV6-6 and J is TRBJ2-7, with D unresolved. Trimming left V 10 bases short and J 0 bases short, with 16 bases between. CDR1 MNHNY and CDR2 SVGAGI come from the germline V gene (reference sequence). The length of the CDR3 is 14 residues. CDR3 loop: CATRAMGISYEQYF. The CDR3 nucleotides read TGTGCCACAAGGGCCATGGGGATCTCCTACGAGCAGTACTTC.

V usage is TRBV7-8 and J usage is TRBJ1-3; 10 nucleotides agree with TRBD1. This CDR3 region has 20 residues. The J segment lost 1 base and the V segment lost 0 bases, leaving 12 bases of the junction unmatched. CDR1 and CDR2 (germline): SGHVS, FQNEAQ. CDR3 sequence: CASSLARGTGDPRSGNTIYF. The DNA of the CDR3 is TGTGCCAGCAGCTTAGCGCGGGGGACAGGGGACCCCCGATCTGGAAACACCATATATTTT.

The chain has TRBV28 and TRBJ1-3, with unresolved D. The CDR3 length is 14 residues. V was pared by 5 bases and J by 0 bases, with 8 bases between. The germline CDR1 and CDR2 sequences are MDHEN and SYDVKM. CDR3 region: CASSIVSSGNTIYF. CDR3 nucleotide sequence: TGTGCCAGCAGTATAGTTAGCTCTGGAAACACCATATATTTT.

The CDR3 here is CASSEGLAGGWYEQYF. The CDR3 DNA reads TGTGCCAGCAGTGAAGGGCTAGCGGGAGGTTGGTACGAGCAGTACTTC. V and J are TRBV2 and TRBJ2-7, with 11 bases fitting TRBD2. Germline loops: CDR1 SNHLY, CDR2 FYNNEI. This CDR3 is built from 16 residues. After removal of 1 base from V and 4 bases from J, the junction contained 6 bases not matched to a gene. The variable domain in full, with the rest retrieved from reference TRBV2 and TRBJ2-7, is EPEVTQTPSHQVTQMGQEVILRCVPISNHLYFYWYRQILGQKVEFLVSFYNNEISEKSEIFDDQFSVERPDGSNFTLKIRSTKLEDSAMYFCASSEGLAGGWYEQYFGPGTRLTVT.

The gene calls are TRBV7-6 and TRBJ1-1, with 10 nucleotides matching TRBD1. Germline CDR1 is SGHVS and CDR2 is FNYEAQ. Unmatched junction bases numbered 2, after V lost 0 bases and J lost 7 bases. This CDR3 comprises 14 residues. CDR3 nucleotides: TGTGCCAGCAGCTTAGCGACAGGGGGCCATGAAGCTTTCTTT. Encoded protein: CASSLATGGHEAFF.

The chain combines TRBV7-5 with TRBJ2-7. TRBV7-5 represents a pseudogene. The CDR3 runs 14 residues. This CDR3 is CASSLSGQYWEQYF. The CDR3 region has the DNA TGTGCCAGCAGCTTATCGGGGCAGTACTGGGAGCAGTACTTC.

The V gene is TRBV25-1, the J gene TRBJ2-1; possibly TRBD1 for D (6 bases). Germline V gene sequence: CDR1 MGHDK, CDR2 SYGVNS. V was trimmed by 7 bases and J by 0 bases, leaving 7 bases between them. This CDR3 has 13 residues. CDR3 coding DNA: TGTGCCAGCAAGGACAGCTCCTACAATGAGCAGTTCTTC. Translated: CASKDSSYNEQFF. Based on the CDR3 plus reference TRBV25-1 and TRBJ2-1, the full variable domain is EADIYQTPRYLVIGTGKKITLECSQTMGHDKMYWYQQDPGMELHLIHYSYGVNSTEKGDLSSESTVSRIRTEHFPLTLESARPSHTSQYLCASKDSSYNEQFFGPGTRLTVL.

The chain joins TRBV15 to TRBJ2-5, with 9 bases that match TRBD2. The CDR3 spans 16 residues. CDR1 and CDR2 (germline): LNHNV, YYDKDF (reference sequence). J lost 0 bases, V lost 1 base, and 3 bases had no gene match. In nucleotides, the CDR3 is TGTGCCACCAGCAGAGGGCCTAGCGGGGACCAAGAGACCCAGTACTTC. It encodes CATSRGPSGDQETQYF.

This clone is a singleton in its sample. The chain recombines TRBV30 with TRBJ2-1, with a possible D match to TRBD1 (5 bases). Trimming took off 2 bases at V and 13 bases at J, with 12 bases between the two ends. The CDR3 sequence is 11 residues long. Germline CDR1 and CDR2: GTSNPN and SVGIG (reference sequence). The CDR3 sequence: CAWSSGSGQFF. The DNA for the CDR3 is TGTGCCTGGAGTTCAGGGTCTGGTCAGTTCTTC.

V usage is TRBV2 and J usage is TRBJ1-2, with no clear D. Germline V gene data show CDR1 as SNHLY and CDR2 as FYNNEI. The germline V and J ends were trimmed by 10 bases and 2 bases, with 11 bases remaining between them. This CDR3 spans 12 amino acids. CDR3 bases: TGTGCCATCTCGGGCTCCAACTATGGCTACACCTTC. This codes for CAISGSNYGYTF.

V gene TRBV27 combines with J gene TRBJ1-4; D call uncertain. CDR3 length: 12 amino acids. Germline CDR1 and CDR2: MNHEY and SMNVEV (reference sequence). V dropped 4 bases and J dropped 3 bases, with 3 bases sitting between them. CDR3 sequence reads: CASSSSNEKLFF. The CDR3 nucleotides are TGTGCCAGCAGTTCCTCTAATGAAAAACTGTTTTTT.

The chain uses TRBV4-1 and TRBJ2-4; 9 positions agree with TRBD2. Germline-derived CDR1 and CDR2 are MGHRA and YSYEKL. V lost 3 bases and J lost 6; bases outside the gene matches: 9. This CDR3 contains 16 residues. DNA of the CDR3: TGCGCCAGCAGCCACATACTGGCTAGCGGGATAAACATTCAGTACTTC. It codes for CASSHILASGINIQYF.